The 25 T cell receptor beta chains reported below all come from one sample, sequenced in a study of identifying expanded T cells in peripheral blood. Clones were sequenced by immunoSEQ multiplex PCR, and TCRdb holds only the in-frame ones, with some missing. There are roughly 63,000 clones in the sample; approximately 83% occur only once, and about 20% lies in the top ten. Material for sequencing was blood. The receptors here all came from a person aged 18 to 75 in good health.

The chain employs TRBV4-3 and TRBJ1-2; D is undetermined. Per germline, CDR1 LGHNA and CDR2 YSLEER. V was clipped by 4 bases and J by 5 bases, with 17 bases between them. CDR3 length equals 15 residues. The CDR3 DNA sequence: TGCGCCAGCAGCCCTAACACGACGCCGAAATATGGCTACACCTTC. Residues: CASSPNTTPKYGYTF.

V gene TRBV6-5 combines with J gene TRBJ2-3; TRBD2 matches at 15 bases. Germline V gives CDR1 MNHEY, CDR2 SVGAGI. The CDR3 covers 15 residues. V was clipped by 5 bases and J by 4 bases; unmatched bases: 1. The chain's CDR3 is CASSGLAGGPDTQYF. The DNA of the CDR3 is TGTGCCAGCAGTGGACTAGCGGGAGGGCCAGATACGCAGTATTTT.

The chain couples TRBV19 to TRBJ2-6; 12 nucleotides align to TRBD1. The CDR3 length is 17 residues. Trimming at V came to 6 bases and at J to 2 bases, leaving 5 bases not matched to a gene. Germline lookup yields CDR1 LNHDA and CDR2 SQIVND (reference sequence). CDR3 loop: CASSTGTGGAGANVLTF. The CDR3 DNA sequence: TGTGCCAGTAGCACCGGGACAGGGGGCGCTGGGGCCAACGTCCTGACTTTC.

This clone was observed a few times. The chain links TRBV29-1 to TRBJ1-4; no firm D call. CDR3 length: 11 residues. Looked up from germline, CDR1 is SQVTM and CDR2 is ANQGSEA. Trimming left V 3 bases short and J 6 bases short, with 5 bases between. The CDR3 nucleotides are TGCAGCGTTGATCTCGATGAAAAACTGTTTTTT. Translating it yields CSVDLDEKLFF.

J is TRBJ2-7 and V is TRBV7-2; maybe TRBD1 (5 bases). This CDR3 has 14 amino acids. Trimming stripped 4 bases from V and 6 bases from J, with 16 bases between. The germline V gene encodes CDR1 SGHTA and CDR2 FQGNSA. The CDR3 here is CASSSTATFSEQYF. The DNA for the CDR3 is TGTGCCAGCAGCTCGACAGCTACCTTCTCCGAGCAGTACTTC.

V and J are TRBV14 and TRBJ2-7; maybe TRBD1 (5 bases). V lost 0 bases, J lost 1 base, and 13 bases lay in between. Germline V gene sequence: CDR1 SGHDN, CDR2 FVKESK. The CDR3 contains 16 residues. The CDR3 reads CASSQDPGLLSYEQYF. The DNA for the CDR3 is TGTGCCAGCAGCCAAGATCCAGGGCTCCTATCCTACGAGCAGTACTTC.

This clone was picked up one time. The V call is TRBV6-6, the J call TRBJ2-4, with 11 bases matching TRBD2. With V trimmed by 4 bases and J by 14 bases, 1 base remained unmatched. The CDR3 contains 11 residues. Germline V CDR1 and CDR2: MNHNY, SVGAGI (reference sequence). This chain's CDR3 is CASSSGLAEYF. Written as DNA, the CDR3 is TGTGCCAGCAGTTCGGGACTAGCGGAGTACTTC.

V is TRBV5-1 and J is TRBJ1-1; 7 bases fit TRBD1. J lost 7 bases, V lost 5 bases, and 11 bases had no gene match. The germline CDR1 and CDR2 sequences are SGHRS and YFSETQ. There are 14 residues in the CDR3. CDR3 loop: CASRTNGQVDEAFF. The CDR3, as DNA: TGCGCCAGCAGAACAAACGGACAGGTTGATGAAGCTTTCTTT.

The J gene is TRBJ1-2, the V gene TRBV30; D not certain. The length of the CDR3 is 14 residues. Trimming removed 2 bases from V and 4 bases from J, with 14 bases in between. The germline gives CDR1 GTSNPN, CDR2 SVGIG (reference sequence). CDR3 residues: CAWSRGVLAYGYTF. CDR3 DNA sequence: TGTGCCTGGAGTCGGGGTGTATTGGCCTATGGCTACACCTTC.

The chain has TRBV4-3 and TRBJ2-3, with 9 nucleotides matching TRBD2. With 2 bases clipped from V and 0 bases from J, the junction kept 0 bases outside the gene matches. The germline CDR1 and CDR2 sequences are LGHNA and YSLEER. The CDR3 runs 15 residues. The CDR3 coding sequence is TGCGCCAGCAGCCAACTAGCGGGGAGCACAGATACGCAGTATTTT. As protein: CASSQLAGSTDTQYF.

This chain links TRBV2 with TRBJ2-3; TRBD2 aligns across 9 bases. Germline CDR1 SNHLY, CDR2 FYNNEI. The CDR3 consists of 16 residues. The V segment lost 6 bases and the J segment 1 base; nucleotides outside the gene matches: 8. This CDR3 is CASRNERGVRTDTQYF. The CDR3 DNA reads TGTGCCAGCAGAAACGAGCGGGGGGTCCGCACAGATACGCAGTATTTT.

This chain joins TRBV30 and TRBJ2-2, with D unclear. The V gene's germline CDR1 is GTSNPN and CDR2 SVGIG (reference sequence). CDR3 length: 17 residues. V lost 0 bases and J lost 1, with 15 bases in between. The CDR3 reads CAWSVIRQVQNTGELFF. CDR3 sequence (DNA): TGTGCCTGGAGTGTGATCCGTCAGGTACAGAACACCGGGGAGCTGTTTTTT.

The CDR3: CAWTHQIRRGYTF. DNA for the CDR3: TGTGCCTGGACCCATCAGATTCGACGCGGCTACACCTTC. The V gene is TRBV30, the J gene TRBJ1-2; unclear D gene. Germline V lookup: CDR1 GTSNPN, CDR2 SVGIG (reference sequence). With 4 bases removed from V and 8 bases from J, the gap between germline ends came to 17 bases. The CDR3 length is 13 residues.

This sequence joins TRBV19 and TRBJ1-2, with D possibly TRBD1 on 5 matching bases. CDR1 and CDR2 (germline): LNHDA, SQIVND (reference sequence). Trimming removed 9 bases from V and 7 bases from J, with 21 bases in between. This CDR3 region has 14 residues. The DNA for the CDR3 is TGTGCCAGCACCGGGACGGTCGCGCTCGCTGGCTACACCTTC. Translated: CASTGTVALAGYTF.

V usage is TRBV27 and J usage is TRBJ1-1, with 11 positions matching TRBD1. This CDR3 spans 17 amino acids. CDR1 and CDR2 from the germline V gene are MNHEY and SMNVEV (reference sequence). After removal of 1 base from V and 2 bases from J, the junction contained 6 bases not matched to a gene. The CDR3 DNA reads as TGTGCCAGCAGTTTATATCGGACAGGGGGCTTCAACACTGAAGCTTTCTTT. Encoded protein: CASSLYRTGGFNTEAFF.

The genes are TRBV6-4 and TRBJ2-7, with 8 positions matching TRBD2. Losses at the gene ends were 9 bases for V and 2 bases for J; bases not matched to a gene: 9. This CDR3 has 14 residues. From germline, CDR1 is MRHNA and CDR2 SNTAGT. CDR3 coding DNA: TGTGCCAGGGAACGACTAGCGCCTACCTACGAGCAGTACTTC. Translated: CARERLAPTYEQYF.

The rearrangement joins TRBV6-6 to TRBJ1-5; TRBD1 is a possible D gene (6 bases). The CDR3 has 14 amino acids. Germline assignment: CDR1 MNHNY and CDR2 SVGAGI (reference sequence). V was pared by 5 bases and J by 4 bases, with 12 bases between. CDR3 DNA: TGTGCCAGCAGTCCCACAGGGTCAAATCAGCCCCAGCATTTT. Translation gives CASSPTGSNQPQHF.

V is TRBV5-1 and J is TRBJ1-6; D not resolved. V lost 0 bases, J lost 8 bases, and 6 bases lay in between. Germline lookup yields CDR1 SGHRS and CDR2 YFSETQ. The CDR3 consists of 13 residues. In DNA form, the CDR3 reads TGCGCCAGCAGCTTGGCCCCCTATTCACCCCTCCACTTT. Its translation is CASSLAPYSPLHF.

V is TRBV2 and J is TRBJ2-7; no definite D call. V lost 6 bases and J 3 bases, leaving 3 bases between the germline ends. Germline V gene data show CDR1 as SNHLY and CDR2 as FYNNEI. This CDR3 spans 10 amino acids. The CDR3 region is CASRGYEQYF. Here the CDR3 DNA reads TGTGCCAGCAGGGGCTACGAGCAGTACTTC.

The rearrangement joins TRBV6-5 to TRBJ2-1, with unresolved D. This CDR3 has 10 residues. The V end was cut by 5 bases, the J end by 5 bases, with 1 base between. In germline, CDR1 is MNHEY, CDR2 SVGAGI. CDR3 amino acids: CASSDNEQFF. In nucleotides, the CDR3 is TGTGCCAGCAGTGACAATGAGCAGTTCTTC.

This clone was seen a single time. The chain has TRBV5-6 and TRBJ1-2, with D hard to call. Deletions cut 2 bases from V and 4 bases from J, with 9 bases between. The germline V gene has CDR1 SGHDT and CDR2 YYEEEE. This CDR3 spans 13 amino acids. Written as DNA, the CDR3 is TGTGCCAGCAGCTTAGCAGGACTCTATGGCTACACCTTC. Translation: CASSLAGLYGYTF.

The V gene is TRBV19, the J gene TRBJ1-6, with D perhaps matching TRBD1 (5 bases). V was cut by 7 bases and J by 3 bases, with 16 bases left in between. CDR3 length equals 16 residues. Germline V gives CDR1 LNHDA, CDR2 SQIVND (reference sequence). CDR3: CASKGGEGYYNSPLHF. CDR3 nucleotides: TGTGCCAGTAAGGGTGGAGAGGGGTACTATAATTCACCCCTCCACTTT. The variable domain in full, with the rest retrieved from reference TRBV19 and TRBJ1-6, is DGGITQSPKYLFRKEGQNVTLSCEQNLNHDAMYWYRQDPGQGLRLIYYSQIVNDFQKGDIAEGYSVSREKKESFPLTVTSAQKNPTAFYLCASKGGEGYYNSPLHFGNGTRLTVT.

The CDR3 loop reads CASSYRGAEETQYF. The CDR3 bases are TGTGCCAGCAGTTACAGGGGGGCCGAGGAGACCCAGTACTTC. J is TRBJ2-5 and V is TRBV6-5; D is perhaps TRBD1 or TRBD2 (6 bases each). This CDR3 region has 14 residues. Between the trimmed V and J ends, which lost 2 bases and 5 bases, there was a span of 12 bases. Germline CDR1 and CDR2: MNHEY and SVGAGI.

V usage is TRBV6-1 and J usage is TRBJ2-4, with D maybe TRBD1 (5 bases). Looked up from germline, CDR1 is MNHNS and CDR2 is SASEGT. V lost 5 bases, J lost 8 bases, and 16 bases lay in between. CDR3 length: 14 residues. The CDR3 DNA is TGTGCCAGCAGTCCCCCCCAGGGTACATACATTCAGTACTTC. Its protein product is CASSPPQGTYIQYF.

The rearrangement links TRBV29-1 to TRBJ2-7; D is undetermined. The CDR3 covers 12 residues. Trimming cost V 5 bases and J 6 bases, with 14 bases left between them. CDR1 is SQVTM, CDR2 ANQGSEA, per germline. CDR3 bases: TGCAGCGTTACACGACGGCCTTCCGAGCAGTACTTC. It yields the protein CSVTRRPSEQYF.